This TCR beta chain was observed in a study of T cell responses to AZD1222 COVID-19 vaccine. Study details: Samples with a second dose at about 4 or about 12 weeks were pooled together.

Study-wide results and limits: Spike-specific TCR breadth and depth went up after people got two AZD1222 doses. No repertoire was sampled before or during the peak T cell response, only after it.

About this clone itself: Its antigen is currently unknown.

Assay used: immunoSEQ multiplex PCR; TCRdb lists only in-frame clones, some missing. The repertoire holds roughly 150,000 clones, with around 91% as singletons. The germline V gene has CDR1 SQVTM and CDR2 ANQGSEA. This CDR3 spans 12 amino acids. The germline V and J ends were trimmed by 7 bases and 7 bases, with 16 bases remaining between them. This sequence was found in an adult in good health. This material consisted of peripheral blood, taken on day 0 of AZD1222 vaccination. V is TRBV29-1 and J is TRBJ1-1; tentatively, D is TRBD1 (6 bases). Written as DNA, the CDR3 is TGCAGCGCACTAGGTCAGGGGATTGAAGCTTTCTTT. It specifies CSALGQGIEAFF.